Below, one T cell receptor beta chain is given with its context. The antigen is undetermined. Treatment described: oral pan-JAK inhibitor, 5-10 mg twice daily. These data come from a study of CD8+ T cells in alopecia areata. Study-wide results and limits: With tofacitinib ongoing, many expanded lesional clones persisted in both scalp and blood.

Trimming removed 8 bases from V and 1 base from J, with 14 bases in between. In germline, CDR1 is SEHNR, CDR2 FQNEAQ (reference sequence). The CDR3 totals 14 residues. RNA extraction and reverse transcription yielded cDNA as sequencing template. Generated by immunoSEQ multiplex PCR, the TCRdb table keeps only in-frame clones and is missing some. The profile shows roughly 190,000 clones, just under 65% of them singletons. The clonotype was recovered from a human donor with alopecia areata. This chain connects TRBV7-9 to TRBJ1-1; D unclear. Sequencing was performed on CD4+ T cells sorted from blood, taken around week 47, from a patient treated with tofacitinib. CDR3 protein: CASQLGQSNTEAFF. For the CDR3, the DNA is TGTGCCAGCCAACTAGGGCAGTCGAACACTGAAGCTTTCTTT.